The clone carrying this T cell receptor beta chain was observed a handful of times. Its antigen is unidentified. This specimen belongs to a study of T cell responses to AZD1222 COVID-19 vaccine. Generated by immunoSEQ multiplex PCR, the TCRdb table keeps only in-frame clones and is missing some. Found here are around 150,000 clones, around 92% of them singletons; the top ten hold about 1.4%. V was clipped by 3 bases and J by 5 bases; unmatched bases: 7. Germline values: CDR1 MNHEY, CDR2 SMNVEV (reference sequence). CDR3 length equals 14 residues. Whole-study results and caveats: When two AZD1222 doses had been given, Spike-specific TCR breadth and depth rose. Scientists sampled the repertoires only once the peak T cell response had passed. Donors were chiefly white British, with a greater number of females, and clonal diversity was perhaps underestimated. Spike-spanning, vaccine-associated CD4 TCRs were dominant at 160-218 and 743-854.

The origin of this receptor is an adult in good health. The rearrangement joins TRBV27 to TRBJ2-7, with 7 bases lining up with TRBD2. The sample in question was peripheral blood, obtained on day 0 of AZD1222 vaccination. As DNA, the CDR3 is TGTGCCAGCAGTTTGGGGCGGGAGTTCAACGAGCAGTACTTC. Translated, it gives CASSLGREFNEQYF.